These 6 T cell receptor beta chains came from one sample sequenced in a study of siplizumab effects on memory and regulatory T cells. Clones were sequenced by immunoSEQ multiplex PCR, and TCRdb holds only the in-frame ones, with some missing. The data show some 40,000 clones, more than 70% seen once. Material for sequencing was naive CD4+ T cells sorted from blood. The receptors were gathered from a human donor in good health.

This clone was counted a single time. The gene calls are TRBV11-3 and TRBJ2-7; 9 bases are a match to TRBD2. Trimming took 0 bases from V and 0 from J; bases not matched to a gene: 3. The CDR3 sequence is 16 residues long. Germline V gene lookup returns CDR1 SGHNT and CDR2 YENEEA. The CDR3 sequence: CASSLDSGGNSYEQYF. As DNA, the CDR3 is TGTGCCAGCAGCTTAGATAGCGGGGGAAACTCCTACGAGCAGTACTTC.

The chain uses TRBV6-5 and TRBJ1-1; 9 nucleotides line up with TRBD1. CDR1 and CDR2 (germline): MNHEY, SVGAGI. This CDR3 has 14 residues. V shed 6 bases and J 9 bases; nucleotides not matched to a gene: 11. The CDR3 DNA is TGTGCCAGCAGACTCACCCGGGACAGGGATAAAGCTTTCTTT. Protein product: CASRLTRDRDKAFF.

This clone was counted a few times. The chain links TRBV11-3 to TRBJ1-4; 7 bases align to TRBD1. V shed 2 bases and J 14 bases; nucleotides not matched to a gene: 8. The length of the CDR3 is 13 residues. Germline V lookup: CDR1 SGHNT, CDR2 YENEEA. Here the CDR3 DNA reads TGTGCCAGCAGCTTAAATCCCGGGACAGAGCTGTTTTTT. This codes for CASSLNPGTELFF.

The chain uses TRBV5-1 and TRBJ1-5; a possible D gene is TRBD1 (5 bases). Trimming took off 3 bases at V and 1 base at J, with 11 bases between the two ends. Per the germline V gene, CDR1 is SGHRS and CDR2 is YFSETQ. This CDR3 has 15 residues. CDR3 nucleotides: TGCGCCAGCAGCTCCTCGGGGGGAAGCAATCAGCCCCAGCATTTT. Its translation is CASSSSGGSNQPQHF.

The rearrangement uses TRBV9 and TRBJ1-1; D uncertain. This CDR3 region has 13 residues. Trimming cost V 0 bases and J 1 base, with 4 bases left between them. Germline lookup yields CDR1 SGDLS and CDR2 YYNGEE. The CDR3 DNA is TGTGCCAGCAGCGTAGAACCGAACACTGAAGCTTTCTTT. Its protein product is CASSVEPNTEAFF.

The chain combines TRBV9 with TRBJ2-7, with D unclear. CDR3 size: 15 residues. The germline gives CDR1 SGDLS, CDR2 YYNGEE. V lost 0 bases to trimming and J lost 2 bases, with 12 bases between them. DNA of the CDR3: TGTGCCAGCAGCGTAGATTTTAGGGCGCCCTACGAGCAGTACTTC. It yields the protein CASSVDFRAPYEQYF.